What follows are 2 T cell receptor beta chains derived from one specimen sequenced in a study of post-analysis software for immune sequencing data. Notes on the study in general: In patients, TRBV5-6, TRBV5-1 and TRBV20-1 belonged to five TRBV segments found more frequently than in controls.

These receptors lack a known antigen. Every TCR beta cDNA library bore unique molecular identifiers. TCRdb analysed the PCR reads with MiXCR anew, one entry per CDR3 protein. The profile shows approximately 250,000 distinct CDR3 sequences, about 40% of them singletons. The source material was blood. The origin of the receptors is a girl aged 5 to 17 with multiple sclerosis.

The chain uses TRBV6-5 and TRBJ1-5, with 8 bases fitting TRBD1. CDR1 is MNHEY, CDR2 SVGAGI, per germline. Unmatched junction bases numbered 7, after V lost 6 bases and J lost 3 bases. CDR3 length equals 15 residues. In DNA form, the CDR3 reads TGTGCCAGCAGCCCGGGACAGGCCTCCAATCAGCCCCAGCATTTT. Translated, it gives CASSPGQASNQPQHF.

This clonotype was seen at least ten times. This chain uses TRBV20-1 with TRBJ2-1; tentatively, D is TRBD2 (5 bases). V lost 0 bases and J 9 bases, leaving 15 bases between the germline ends. The CDR3 has 14 amino acids. The germline CDR1 and CDR2 sequences are DFQATT and SNEGSKA (reference sequence). CDR3 bases: TGCAGTGCTAGAGATCCGCGGGTAGCTAGTGAGCAGTTCTTC. This encodes CSARDPRVASEQFF.